These 2 T cell receptor beta chains came from one sample sequenced in a study of patients and donors after allogeneic stem cell transplantation. MiXCR, run by TCRdb on the RT-PCR reads, gives a single entry per CDR3 protein. The repertoire holds fewer than 60,000 distinct CDR3 sequences, about an eighth seen once, with roughly 34% in the top ten. Source material: blood, either unsorted or a sorted T cell fraction (not recorded which). The source is a human donor who was either an allogeneic HSCT recipient or a stem cell or donor lymphocyte infusion donor (not recorded which). It is not recorded whose cells these are; they may come from a transplant donor.

This clonotype showed up just a few times. CDR3 in DNA: TGTGCCAGCAGACCTAGCGGGGCCGATGAGCAGTTCTTC. Amino acid sequence: CASRPSGADEQFF. The chain links TRBV9 to TRBJ2-1, with TRBD2 matching over 9 bases. Per germline, CDR1 SGDLS and CDR2 YYNGEE. The CDR3 has 13 residues. The V and J ends lost 5 bases and 8 bases, in that order; junction bases with no gene match: 5.

This clonotype was counted only a few times. The chain employs TRBV5-5 and TRBJ2-7, with 8 positions matching TRBD2. Germline V lookup: CDR1 SGHKS, CDR2 YYEKEE (reference sequence). The length of the CDR3 is 14 residues. J was trimmed by 4 bases and V by 0 bases; bases with no gene match: 3. The CDR3 DNA is TGTGCCAGCAGCTTGGCTACTAGCGGATACGAGCAGTACTTC. Translation: CASSLATSGYEQYF.